The rows below give T cell receptor beta chains drawn from one sample of a study of shared clonotypes between healthy human individuals. Data came from immunoSEQ multiplex PCR; TCRdb stores just in-frame clones and leaves some out. The sample lists a few million clones, 90% to 95% seen once, with roughly 0.14% in the top ten. Sequencing used naive CD4+ T cells sorted from blood. These receptors were obtained from a man between 18 and 35 years old in good health. Each CDR3 is given with its conserved first and last residue. Each record gives: clone size, V gene, J gene, D gene, CDR3 DNA, CDR3 protein. A D gene is named only where the DNA matches it firmly. Part of the rows lack a size; the others show once, few, many or a class for expanded clones.

abundance: .; v_gene: TRBV6-5; j_gene: TRBJ2-2; d_gene: TRBD1; CDR3nt: TGTGCCAGCAGCCTACAGGGGGCAAAAACCGGGGAGCTGTTTTTT; CDR3aa: CASSLQGAKTGELFF
abundance: .; v_gene: TRBV6-7; j_gene: TRBJ2-1; d_gene: TRBD2; CDR3nt: TGTGCCAGCAGTTACTCGTGTGCTAGCGGGAGGGCCGGGTCCTACAATGAGCAGTTCTTC; CDR3aa: CASSYSCASGRAGSYNEQFF
abundance: .; v_gene: TRBV6-5; j_gene: TRBJ2-3; d_gene: .; CDR3nt: TGTGCCAGCAGGCCTGGTCCTAACACAGATACGCAGTATTTT; CDR3aa: CASRPGPNTDTQYF
abundance: few; v_gene: TRBV2; j_gene: TRBJ2-5; d_gene: .; CDR3nt: TGTGCCAGCGGAAACCAAGAGACCCAGTACTTC; CDR3aa: CASGNQETQYF
abundance: .; v_gene: TRBV18; j_gene: TRBJ1-1; d_gene: .; CDR3nt: TGTGCCAGCTCACCACCTCTGAGGGACTTTGAAGCTTTCTTT; CDR3aa: CASSPPLRDFEAFF
abundance: .; v_gene: TRBV18; j_gene: TRBJ2-1; d_gene: .; CDR3nt: TGTGCCAGCTCACCACTACAAGCGACTAACAATGAGCAGTTCTTC; CDR3aa: CASSPLQATNNEQFF
abundance: once; v_gene: TRBV18; j_gene: TRBJ1-1; d_gene: TRBD1; CDR3nt: TGTGCCAGCTCACTTGGACAGGACACTGAAGCTTTCTTT; CDR3aa: CASSLGQDTEAFF
abundance: .; v_gene: TRBV7-2; j_gene: TRBJ2-3; d_gene: TRBD2; CDR3nt: TGTGCCAGCCAGACTAGCGCGGCTATAGATACGCAGTATTTT; CDR3aa: CASQTSAAIDTQYF
abundance: .; v_gene: TRBV7-9; j_gene: TRBJ2-1; d_gene: TRBD2; CDR3nt: TGTGCCAGCAGCTTAGCCGCGACTAGCGGGAGAAAAAATGAGCAGTTCTTC; CDR3aa: CASSLAATSGRKNEQFF
abundance: .; v_gene: TRBV28; j_gene: TRBJ2-3; d_gene: TRBD2; CDR3nt: TGTGCCAGCAGTCCAAGCCTAGCGGACACCTTCACAGATACGCAGTATTTT; CDR3aa: CASSPSLADTFTDTQYF
abundance: .; v_gene: TRBV2; j_gene: TRBJ1-4; d_gene: TRBD1; CDR3nt: TGTGCCAGCAGGGACAGGGGATCCTCTAATGAAAAACTGTTTTTT; CDR3aa: CASRDRGSSNEKLFF
abundance: .; v_gene: TRBV7-2; j_gene: TRBJ1-4; d_gene: TRBD1; CDR3nt: TGTGCCAGCAGCTTCCGGGACAGGGATGAAAAACTGTTTTTT; CDR3aa: CASSFRDRDEKLFF
abundance: .; v_gene: TRBV5-1; j_gene: TRBJ2-3; d_gene: TRBD2; CDR3nt: TGCGCCAGCAGCCCGGCCCTAGCGGGACTAGCCACAGATACGCAGTATTTT; CDR3aa: CASSPALAGLATDTQYF
abundance: .; v_gene: TRBV5-1; j_gene: TRBJ1-3; d_gene: .; CDR3nt: TGCGCCAGCAGCTTGGGGCTCTCTGGAAACACCATATATTTT; CDR3aa: CASSLGLSGNTIYF
abundance: .; v_gene: TRBV23-1; j_gene: TRBJ1-4; d_gene: TRBD1; CDR3nt: TGCGCCAGCAACAACCCCGGATGGGACAGCCGAACTAATGAAAAACTGTTTTTT; CDR3aa: CASNNPGWDSRTNEKLFF
abundance: .; v_gene: TRBV5-6; j_gene: TRBJ2-3; d_gene: TRBD2; CDR3nt: TGTGCCAGCAGCTTTGGACTAGCGGGAGTCAAAGATACGCAGTATTTT; CDR3aa: CASSFGLAGVKDTQYF
abundance: .; v_gene: TRBV15; j_gene: TRBJ1-5; d_gene: .; CDR3nt: TGTGCCACCAGCAGAGACGGGAGTTCAGGGCAGCCCCAGCATTTT; CDR3aa: CATSRDGSSGQPQHF